This T cell receptor (beta chain) appears in the sequencing data of a study of T cell responses to AZD1222 COVID-19 vaccine. The method was immunoSEQ multiplex PCR; TCRdb's version includes in-frame clones alone and lacks a portion of them. The sample records approximately 150,000 clones, 88% being singletons. Germline V lookup: CDR1 SGHAT, CDR2 FQNNGV. The junction had 9 bases not matched to a gene; V was cut back by 5 bases and J by 12 bases. The CDR3 has 13 amino acids. As concerns this clone: Antigen: not known.

Findings and limits, study-wide: Most donors were white British, females outnumbered males, and clonal diversity was possibly underestimated.

This specimen was peripheral blood, taken 28 days after the second AZD1222 dose. This receptor was obtained from an adult who received the AZD1222 COVID-19 vaccine. The V call is TRBV11-2, the J call TRBJ2-5, with 10 bases identical to TRBD1. CDR3 coding DNA: TGTGCCAGCAGCCCCTGGGGACAGGGGTACAAGTACTTC. Its translation: CASSPWGQGYKYF.